The sequence of this T cell receptor beta chain was determined in a study of identical twins. In the case of this clonotype: No antigen is known for it.

This CDR3 comprises 15 residues. Unmatched junction bases numbered 4, after V lost 4 bases and J lost 2 bases. CDR1 is SNHLY, CDR2 FYNNEI, per germline. Study-wide points: Zero-insertion analyses were open to partial confounding by invariant MAIT and iNKT cells. In monozygotic twins, models underestimated the sharing of out-of-frame TCR alpha. In cord blood, abundant beta clonotypes had fewer insertions; memory showed no trend.

Unique molecular identifiers were present on the cDNA, and a universal primer site came from template switching. TCRdb re-derived calls from the 5' RACE reads in MiXCR, one entry per CDR3 protein. The data show about 240,000 distinct CDR3 sequences, roughly a tenth seen once. The TCR comes from a man aged 50 to 59 in good health. Specimen: memory T cells sorted from blood. This rearrangement joins TRBV2 to TRBJ1-3; TRBD1 matches 8 bases. This CDR3 reads CASSVQGAPGNTIYF. The DNA of the CDR3 is TGTGCCAGCAGTGTTCAGGGGGCGCCTGGAAACACCATATATTTT.